This T cell receptor (beta chain) came from a study of blood T cell repertoires in COVID-19. The table came from immunoSEQ multiplex PCR; TCRdb's copy has only in-frame clones and leaves some out. Here the sample spans some 130,000 clones, about 89% being singletons. The CDR3 contains 11 residues. V lost 7 bases and J lost 7, with 10 bases in between. Germline V gene sequence: CDR1 ENHRY, CDR2 SYGVKD. The count of this clone is one. Sequencing was done on a sample of peripheral blood. This TCR derives from a man aged 60 to 69 with COVID-19, enrolled during active disease. This chain connects TRBV10-3 to TRBJ1-2; possible D gene TRBD1, 6 bases. CDR3 in DNA: TGTGCCATCATGACAGGAGTTGGCTACACCTTC. Translated: CAIMTGVGYTF.